This T cell receptor (beta chain) was identified during a study of control samples from healthy donors and cancer patients. Germline V gene data show CDR1 as SGHRS and CDR2 as YFSETQ. This CDR3 spans 13 amino acids. After removal of 7 bases from V and 0 bases from J, the junction contained 1 base not matched to a gene. The method was immunoSEQ multiplex PCR; TCRdb's version includes in-frame clones alone and lacks a portion of them. Of some 150,000 clones listed, roughly 92% were seen once; the top ten hold 2.4%. V is TRBV5-1 and J is TRBJ2-3; 8 nucleotides line up with TRBD2. The receptor was derived from a man aged 45-65 years in good health. The sequenced sample consisted of blood. CDR3 region: CASASGSTDTQYF. CDR3 nucleotide sequence: TGCGCCAGCGCTAGCGGGAGCACAGATACGCAGTATTTT.